This T cell receptor (beta chain) was profiled in a study of T cell responses to AZD1222 COVID-19 vaccine. General study results and limits: The study found vaccine-associated CD4 TCRs spanning spike, dominant at 160-218 and 743-854. Among the donors, most were white British and more were female, and clonal diversity was possibly underestimated.

Assay: immunoSEQ multiplex PCR; the TCRdb copy retains only in-frame clones and omits some. The data contain some 96,000 clones, 85% to 90% of them singletons. The sample holds one count of this clone. Its specificity is unknown. The V gene's germline CDR1 is MNHEY and CDR2 SMNVEV (reference sequence). The J segment lost 6 bases and the V segment lost 4 bases, leaving 3 bases of the junction unmatched. The CDR3 runs 15 residues. Sample: peripheral blood, taken 28 days after the second AZD1222 dose. The TCR was taken from an adult who received the AZD1222 COVID-19 vaccine. The chain is built from TRBV27 and TRBJ2-1, with 13 bases matching TRBD2. The CDR3 spells CASSSRTSGGNEQFF. The CDR3 DNA reads TGTGCCAGCAGTTCAAGGACTAGCGGGGGCAATGAGCAGTTCTTC.